Below, 18 T cell receptor beta chains from the same sample are listed, as sequenced in a study of T-cell memory formation after mild COVID-19 (dated by TCRdb to 2020 to 2023). Library generation was performed with 5' RACE. TCRdb names Illumina NovaSeq 6000 as the instrument used. TCRdb handled the public reads itself, with Q25 trimming in fastp and clone calling in MiXCR, and kept productive beta chains. Merged by CDR3 protein, the rows form single entries marked with the most common genes and DNA. A total of 390,000 or so distinct CDR3 sequences appear in this sample, roughly 15% of them only once. The ten biggest clones cover about 22% of the sample. The sequenced sample was PBMCs or a T cell subset sorted from them (not recorded which). The receptors come from a man aged 18 to 35 who had mild COVID-19 (a few samples of this study predate the infection). The sample titles of this study are shuffled in the database, so cell type and time point are left out; the donor was told from shared clones.

V is TRBV7-9 and J is TRBJ2-1, with TRBD1 identical over 9 bases. The CDR3 length is 15 residues. V lost 1 base to trimming and J lost 5 bases; unmatched junction nucleotides: 3. In germline, CDR1 is SEHNR, CDR2 FQNEAQ (reference sequence). CDR3 in DNA: TGTGCCAGCAGCTTAGAACAGGGGGCTCACAATGAGCAGTTCTTC. Amino acids: CASSLEQGAHNEQFF. The variable domain in full, completed from reference TRBV7-9 and TRBJ2-1, reads DTGVSQNPRHKITKRGQNVTFRCDPISEHNRLYWYRQTLGQGPEFLTYFQNEAQLEKSRLLSDRFSAERPKGSFSTLEIQRTEQGDSAMYLCASSLEQGAHNEQFFGPGTRLTVL.

V is TRBV4-1 and J is TRBJ1-5; tentative D call: TRBD1 (5 bases). V lost 2 bases and J lost 2, with 10 bases in between. Germline CDR1 is MGHRA and CDR2 is YSYEKL. The CDR3 covers 15 residues. This CDR3 is CASSQMGPGNQPQHF. The CDR3 DNA reads TGCGCCAGCAGCCAAATGGGACCGGGCAATCAGCCCCAGCATTTT.

This clonotype was found a few times. The chain links TRBV12-3 or TRBV12-4 to TRBJ2-1; 9 bases match TRBD2. J lost 6 bases, V lost 3 bases, and 3 bases had no gene match. The CDR3 extends over 14 amino acids. The CDR3: CASSFRGGANEQFF. DNA of the CDR3: TGTGCCAGCAGTTTCCGCGGGGGGGCCAATGAGCAGTTCTTC.

In this sample, this clonotype turned up a few times. The genes are TRBV9 and TRBJ2-5, with TRBD1 matching 10 bases. Per the germline V gene, CDR1 is SGDLS and CDR2 is YYNGEE. CDR3 length: 15 residues. The V segment lost 3 bases and the J segment 4 bases; nucleotides outside the gene matches: 6. CDR3 protein: CASSEGTGAGETQYF. CDR3 sequence (DNA): TGTGCCAGCAGCGAGGGGACAGGGGCGGGAGAGACCCAGTACTTC. Based on the CDR3 plus reference TRBV9 and TRBJ2-5, the full variable domain is DSGVTQTPKHLITATGQRVTLRCSPRSGDLSVYWYQQSLDQGLQFLIQYYNGEERAKGNILERFSAQQFPDLHSELNLSSLELGDSALYFCASSEGTGAGETQYFGPGTRLLVL.

The sample holds a few counts of this clonotype. This chain links TRBV7-9 with TRBJ1-1; D perhaps matches TRBD1 (5 bases). The V end was cut by 5 bases, the J end by 7 bases, with 17 bases between. CDR1 and CDR2 (germline): SEHNR, FQNEAQ (reference sequence). The CDR3 is 14 amino acids. For the CDR3, the DNA is TGTGCCAGCAGCCCCCACCTCGACAGTTTTGAAGCTTTCTTT. Amino acids: CASSPHLDSFEAFF.

This chain's CDR3 is CASSTAPRGPYGYTF. CDR3 DNA sequence: TGTGCCAGCAGCACCGCGCCCAGGGGGCCCTATGGCTACACCTTC. V gene TRBV7-9 combines with J gene TRBJ1-2; 8 positions match TRBD1. Trimming at V came to 5 bases and at J to 4 bases, leaving 9 bases not matched to a gene. The CDR3 has 15 residues. CDR1 is SEHNR and CDR2 is FQNEAQ in the germline V gene (reference sequence). Supplemented by reference TRBV7-9 and TRBJ1-2, the full variable domain reads DTGVSQNPRHKITKRGQNVTFRCDPISEHNRLYWYRQTLGQGPEFLTYFQNEAQLEKSRLLSDRFSAERPKGSFSTLEIQRTEQGDSAMYLCASSTAPRGPYGYTFGSGTRLTVV.

This clonotype was observed a few times. The chain recombines TRBV6-2 or TRBV6-3 with TRBJ1-1; 10 bases match TRBD1. J was trimmed by 4 bases and V by 3 bases; bases with no gene match: 8. Looked up from germline, CDR1 is MNHEY and CDR2 is SVGEGT. The CDR3 loop spans 16 amino acids. The CDR3 DNA reads TGTGCCAGCAGTTATTCCCCGGGACAGGGGAGCACTGAAGCTTTCTTT. It is translated as CASSYSPGQGSTEAFF.

V is TRBV11-2 and J is TRBJ1-5, with D unresolved. CDR3 size: 14 residues. The V end was cut by 0 bases, the J end by 5 bases, with 8 bases between. The V gene's germline CDR1 is SGHAT and CDR2 FQNNGV. This CDR3 is CASSLDRGDQPQHF. The CDR3, as DNA: TGTGCCAGCAGCTTAGATCGTGGGGATCAGCCCCAGCATTTT.

The chain has TRBV5-1 and TRBJ2-5; 8 nucleotides line up with TRBD1. The CDR3 totals 13 residues. V shed 4 bases, J shed 2 bases, and the junction held 1 base outside the gene matches. Germline CDR1 reads SGHRS; CDR2 reads YFSETQ. CDR3 sequence reads: CASSQGAQETQYF. CDR3 nucleotide sequence: TGCGCCAGCAGCCAGGGGGCTCAAGAGACCCAGTACTTC.

This chain connects TRBV2 to TRBJ2-7; D uncertain. Trimming removed 7 bases from V and 3 bases from J, with 13 bases in between. Per germline, CDR1 SNHLY and CDR2 FYNNEI. CDR3 length: 13 residues. The CDR3 loop is CASTAKWSYEQYV. DNA of the CDR3: TGTGCCAGCACCGCAAAATGGAGCTACGAGCAGTACGTC.

The V call is TRBV20-1, the J call TRBJ2-5, with TRBD2 identical over 7 bases. This CDR3 comprises 14 residues. Germline-derived CDR1 and CDR2 are DFQATT and SNEGSKA (reference sequence). V lost 4 bases to trimming and J lost 1 base; unmatched junction nucleotides: 6. In DNA form, the CDR3 reads TGCAGTGCTAAGCGGGACTACTCCCAAGAGACCCAGTACTTC. It specifies CSAKRDYSQETQYF.

The V gene is TRBV6-5, the J gene TRBJ1-1; perhaps TRBD1 as D (5 bases). The CDR3 is 12 amino acids. CDR1 MNHEY and CDR2 SVGAGI come from the germline V gene. V lost 5 bases, J lost 11 bases, and 15 bases lay in between. The DNA for the CDR3 is TGTGCCAGCAGTCCTATAAAAGGGGTGGCTTTCTTT. Translating gives CASSPIKGVAFF.

This clonotype was detected a few times. The genes are TRBV3-1 and TRBJ2-3; 15 positions agree with TRBD2. The trim removed 5 bases at V and 5 bases at J, leaving 5 bases unmatched. Germline values: CDR1 LGHDT, CDR2 YNNKEL (reference sequence). There are 16 residues in the CDR3. The CDR3 reads CASSYGLAGGQDTQYF. For the CDR3, the DNA is TGTGCCAGCAGCTACGGACTAGCGGGGGGGCAAGATACGCAGTATTTT.

In this sample, this clonotype turned up many times. The chain has TRBV7-8 and TRBJ2-2; either TRBD1 or TRBD2 may supply D (5 bases each). This CDR3 is 17 amino acids long. Trimming took off 6 bases at V and 0 bases at J, with 17 bases between the two ends. Germline CDR1 SGHVS, CDR2 FQNEAQ. The CDR3 reads CASRSVIWGTNTGELFF. The CDR3 DNA reads TGTGCCAGCAGGTCCGTGATATGGGGGACGAACACCGGGGAGCTGTTTTTT. The variable domain in full, completed from reference TRBV7-8 and TRBJ2-2, reads GAGVSQSPRYKVAKRGQDVALRCDPISGHVSLFWYQQALGQGPEFLTYFQNEAQLDKSGLPSDRFFAERPEGSVSTLKIQRTQQEDSAVYLCASRSVIWGTNTGELFFGEGSRLTVL.

This clonotype was counted between two and nine times. The chain joins TRBV7-9 to TRBJ2-7; D could derive from TRBD1 or TRBD2 (6 bases each). The CDR3 covers 14 residues. Germline CDR1 SEHNR, CDR2 FQNEAQ (reference sequence). V gave up 5 bases and J gave up 7 bases, with 18 bases separating them. The CDR3 sequence is CASSASRGAWEQYF. In DNA, the CDR3 is TGTGCCAGCAGCGCCTCGAGGGGGGCTTGGGAGCAGTACTTC.

The rearrangement uses TRBV7-9 and TRBJ1-5; 9 positions agree with TRBD1. V shed 5 bases and J 0 bases; nucleotides not matched to a gene: 5. Germline V gives CDR1 SEHNR, CDR2 FQNEAQ (reference sequence). The CDR3 is made up of 16 amino acids. Written as DNA, the CDR3 is TGTGCCAGCAGCCGTACAGGGGGCTCTAGCAATCAGCCCCAGCATTTT. This gives the protein CASSRTGGSSNQPQHF.

This clonotype was observed a handful of times. The chain has TRBV5-1 and TRBJ2-5, with 8 bases identical to TRBD1. The CDR3 has 14 amino acids. Germline V gene sequence: CDR1 SGHRS, CDR2 YFSETQ. The trim removed 0 bases at V and 4 bases at J, leaving 2 bases unmatched. CDR3: CASSLGQGPETQYF. The CDR3 nucleotides are TGCGCCAGCAGCTTGGGACAGGGGCCAGAGACCCAGTACTTC.

This clonotype was observed a handful of times. The rearrangement uses TRBV4-1 and TRBJ2-7; 7 bases are a match to TRBD1. Germline V gene sequence: CDR1 MGHRA, CDR2 YSYEKL. This CDR3 comprises 14 residues. V lost 2 bases to trimming and J lost 3 bases; unmatched junction nucleotides: 4. CDR3 nucleotides: TGCGCCAGCAGCCAAAACAGGGGAAGCTACGAGCAGTACTTC. Translated, it gives CASSQNRGSYEQYF.